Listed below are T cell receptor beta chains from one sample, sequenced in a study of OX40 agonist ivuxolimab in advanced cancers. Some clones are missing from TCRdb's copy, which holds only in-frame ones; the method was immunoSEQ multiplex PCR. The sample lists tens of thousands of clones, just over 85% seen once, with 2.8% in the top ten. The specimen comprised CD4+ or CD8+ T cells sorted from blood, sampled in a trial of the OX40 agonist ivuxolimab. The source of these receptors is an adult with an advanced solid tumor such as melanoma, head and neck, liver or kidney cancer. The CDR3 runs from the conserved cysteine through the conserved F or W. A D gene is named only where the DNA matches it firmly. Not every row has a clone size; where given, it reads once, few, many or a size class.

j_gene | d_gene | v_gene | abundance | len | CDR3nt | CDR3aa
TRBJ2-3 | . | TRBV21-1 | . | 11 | TGTGCCAGCAGCAAACCAGATACGCAGTATTTT | CASSKPDTQYF
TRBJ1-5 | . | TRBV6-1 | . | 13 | TGTGCCAGCAGGGTGGGGACCGATCAGCCCCAGCATTTT | CASRVGTDQPQHF
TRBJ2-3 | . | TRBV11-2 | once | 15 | TGTGCCAGCAGCTTATTGGGCGGGGTCACAGATACGCAGTATTTT | CASSLLGGVTDTQYF
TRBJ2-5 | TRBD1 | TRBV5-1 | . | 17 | TGCGCCAGCAGCCACCGGTGGGACAGCATACTCCAAGAGACCCAGTACTTC | CASSHRWDSILQETQYF
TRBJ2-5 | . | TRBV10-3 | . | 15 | TGTGCCATCAGTGTGGGGGCTGCGGGCGGGGAGACCCAGTACTTC | CAISVGAAGGETQYF
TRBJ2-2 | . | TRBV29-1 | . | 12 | TGCAGCGCGTTACCCCCGGGAGGGGAGCTGTTTTTT | CSALPPGGELFF
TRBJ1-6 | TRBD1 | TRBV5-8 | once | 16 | TGTGCCAGCAGCTTGGCCACGGGACAGAATAATTCACCCCTCCACTTT | CASSLATGQNNSPLHF
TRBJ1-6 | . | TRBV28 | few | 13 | TGTGCCAGCAGTTTACATACAGATTCACCCCTCCACTTT | CASSLHTDSPLHF
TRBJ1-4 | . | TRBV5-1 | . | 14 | TGCGCCAGCAGCCCTGACATGTTTCGAGAAAAACTGTTTTTT | CASSPDMFREKLFF
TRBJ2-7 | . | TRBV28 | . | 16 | TGTGCCAGCAGTTTAGCGGGCGGAGAAATCTCCTACGAGCAGTACTTC | CASSLAGGEISYEQYF
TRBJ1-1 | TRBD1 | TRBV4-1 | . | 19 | TGCGCCAGCAGCCATCCAGCGCATATCCTACAGGGGAGGAGGACTGAAGCTTTCTTT | CASSHPAHILQGRRTEAFF
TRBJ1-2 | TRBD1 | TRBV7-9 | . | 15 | TGTGCCAGCAGCCCAAGGACAGGGAGCGACTATGGCTACACCTTC | CASSPRTGSDYGYTF
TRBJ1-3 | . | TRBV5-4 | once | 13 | TGTGCCAGCAGCAAGGGCTCTGGAAACACCATATATTTT | CASSKGSGNTIYF
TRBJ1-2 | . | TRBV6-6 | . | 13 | TGTGCCAGCAGTTACACTAACACGGGTGGCTACACCTTC | CASSYTNTGGYTF
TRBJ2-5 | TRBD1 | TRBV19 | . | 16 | TGTGCCAGTAGTATAATCGGGACAGGGGGCATGGAGACCCAGTACTTC | CASSIIGTGGMETQYF
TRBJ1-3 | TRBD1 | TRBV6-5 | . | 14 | TGTGCCAGCAGGCGGGGACAGCACCGAAACACCATATATTTT | CASRRGQHRNTIYF
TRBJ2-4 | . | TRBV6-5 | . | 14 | TGTGCCAGCACCGACGGGGGTAGAGGCAACATTCAGTACTTC | CASTDGGRGNIQYF
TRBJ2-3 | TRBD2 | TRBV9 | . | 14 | TGTGCCAGCGGTGGTACTAGCGCGCGCGATACGCAGTATTTT | CASGGTSARDTQYF
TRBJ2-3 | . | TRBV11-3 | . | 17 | TGTGCCAGCAGCTTAGGTCAGAAAGGAGTCAGGACAGATACGCAGTATTTT | CASSLGQKGVRTDTQYF
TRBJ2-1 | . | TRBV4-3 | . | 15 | TGCGCCAGCAGCCGCGGGTCGGGATGGAGCAATGAGCAGTTCTTC | CASSRGSGWSNEQFF
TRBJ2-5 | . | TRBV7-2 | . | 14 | TGTGCCAGCAGCCCCGGCACGGATGGGGAGACCCAGTACTTC | CASSPGTDGETQYF
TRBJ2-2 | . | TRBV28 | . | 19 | TGTGCCAGCAGTCCCGGACTAAAAGCTGGGCGGGTGAACACCGGGGAGCTGTTTTTT | CASSPGLKAGRVNTGELFF
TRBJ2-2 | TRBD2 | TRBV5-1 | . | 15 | TGCGCCAGCAACCGAGCGGGGCTGACCTCCGGGGAGCTGTTTTTT | CASNRAGLTSGELFF
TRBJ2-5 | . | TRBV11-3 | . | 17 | TGTGCCAGCAGCTCCCTAAGATTCGACACACTTGAAGAGACCCAGTACTTC | CASSSLRFDTLEETQYF
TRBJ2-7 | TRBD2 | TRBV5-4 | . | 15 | TGTGCCAGCAGCTTGGAACTAGCGGGGGTTGACGAGCAGTACTTC | CASSLELAGVDEQYF
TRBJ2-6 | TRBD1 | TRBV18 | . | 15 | TGTGCCAGCCGGACAGGGGGAGATGGGGCCAACGTCCTGACTTTC | CASRTGGDGANVLTF
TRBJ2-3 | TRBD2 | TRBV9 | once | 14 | TGTGCCAGCAGCTATATAGCGGGGACAGATACGCAGTATTTT | CASSYIAGTDTQYF
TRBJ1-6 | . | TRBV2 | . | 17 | TGTGCCAGCCCACCCGACGCGGCCGGAGCCTATAATTCACCCCTCCACTTT | CASPPDAAGAYNSPLHF
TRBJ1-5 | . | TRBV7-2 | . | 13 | TGTGCCAGCAGCTTGGGGGTTATCGGGCCCCAGCATTTT | CASSLGVIGPQHF
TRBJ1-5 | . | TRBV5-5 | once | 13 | TGTGCCAGCAGCTTGGCAACTAATCAGCCCCAGCATTTT | CASSLATNQPQHF
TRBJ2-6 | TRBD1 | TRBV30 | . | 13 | TGTGTAGCGGACAGGGGTGGGGCCAACGTCCTGACTTTC | CVADRGGANVLTF
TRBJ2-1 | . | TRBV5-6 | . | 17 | TGTGCCAGCGGGGACTCTTACGGACTACCGGACTACAATGAGCAGTTCTTC | CASGDSYGLPDYNEQFF
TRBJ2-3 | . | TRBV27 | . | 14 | TGTGCCAGCAGTCGGTACAGCTTCACAGATACGCAGTATTTT | CASSRYSFTDTQYF
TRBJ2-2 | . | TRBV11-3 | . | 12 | TGTGCCAGCAGCCTCACAGGGAGGGAGCTGTTTTTT | CASSLTGRELFF
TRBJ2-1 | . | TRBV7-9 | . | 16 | TGTGCCAGCAGCCCACGAGCACCGCGGGTTTACAATGAGCAGTTCTTC | CASSPRAPRVYNEQFF
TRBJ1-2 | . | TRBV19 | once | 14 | TGTGCCAGTAGTATAGAGGGGCACGGCTATGGCTACACCTTC | CASSIEGHGYGYTF
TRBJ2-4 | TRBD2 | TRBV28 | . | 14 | TGTGCCAGCAGAAGTAGCGGGGGCGGGAACATTCAGTACTTC | CASRSSGGGNIQYF
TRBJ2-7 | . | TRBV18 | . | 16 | TGTGCCAGCTCACCACTCGGGGGACAGACCTCCTACGAGCAGTACTTC | CASSPLGGQTSYEQYF
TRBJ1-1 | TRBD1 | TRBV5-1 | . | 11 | TGCGCCAGCAGCTTACAGGGGGTATCTTTCTTT | CASSLQGVSFF
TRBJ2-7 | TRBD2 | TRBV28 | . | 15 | TGTGCCAGCAGTTTATGGGGAGCGGGGGGCTACGAGCAGTACTTC | CASSLWGAGGYEQYF
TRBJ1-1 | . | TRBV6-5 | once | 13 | TGTGCCAGCAGTCAGACACGGAACACTGAAGCTTTCTTT | CASSQTRNTEAFF
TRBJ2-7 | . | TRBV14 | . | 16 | TGTGCCAGCAGCCCCGGAACAGGGTTCGGCTCCTACGAGCAGTACTTC | CASSPGTGFGSYEQYF
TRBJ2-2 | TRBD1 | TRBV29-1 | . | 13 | TGCAGCGTTATTCGACAGGGGGCCGGGGAGCTGTTTTTT | CSVIRQGAGELFF
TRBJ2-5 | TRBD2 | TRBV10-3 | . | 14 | TGTGCCATCAGGGCGGGACTAGCTTCGGAGACCCAGTACTTC | CAIRAGLASETQYF
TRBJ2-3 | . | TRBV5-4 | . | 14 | TGTGCCAGCAGCTCGGCTAGCAGCACAGATACGCAGTATTTT | CASSSASSTDTQYF
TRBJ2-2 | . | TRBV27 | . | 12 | TGTGCCAGCAGTTCCACAGGGATAGAGCTGTTTTTT | CASSSTGIELFF
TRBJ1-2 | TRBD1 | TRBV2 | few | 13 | TGTGCCAGCAGGGGACAGGGGGACTATGGCTACACCTTC | CASRGQGDYGYTF
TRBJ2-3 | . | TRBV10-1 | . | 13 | TGCGCCAGCAGAGATGACGGCACAGATACGCAGTATTTT | CASRDDGTDTQYF
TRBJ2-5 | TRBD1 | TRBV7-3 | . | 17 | TGTGCCAGCAGCTTATTGGGAAGGGGGACAGGCCAAGAGACCCAGTACTTC | CASSLLGRGTGQETQYF